The entry that follows covers one T cell receptor beta chain sequence. Its antigen is unidentified. One end of the junction fails to match germline, which may point to a read error. cDNA libraries of TCR beta carried unique molecular identifiers. TCRdb itself ran the PCR reads through MiXCR, one entry per CDR3 protein. The sample shows about 200,000 distinct CDR3 sequences, approximately 30% of them seen only once. This record comes from a study of post-analysis software for immune sequencing data. Study results and limitations: Same-batch preparations were strongly co-clustered by F measure. Four to six TRBV segments were more frequent in patients than controls; TRBV5-6, TRBV5-1 and TRBV20-1 belonged to this group.

The CDR3 covers 13 residues. Germline V gene sequence: CDR1 SQVTM, CDR2 ANQGSEA. The chain employs TRBV29-1 and TRBJ2-1, with 7 bases aligning to TRBD1. The source of this sequence is a girl aged 2 to 17 with multiple sclerosis. The source material was blood. The CDR3 nucleotides are TGCAGCGTCTATAGGACAGGATACAATCAGCAGTTCTTC. This gives the protein CSVYRTGYNQQFF.